One and the same sample provided the 26 T cell receptor beta chains below, sequenced in a study of cytomegalovirus exposure and HLA in healthy donors. The PCR ran on 60 Vbeta and 13 Jbeta primers. Libraries were prepared by immunoSEQ multiplex PCR; TCRdb keeps only in-frame clonotypes and omits some of them. Altogether roughly 200,000 clones are present, about 83% being singletons, with the ten largest covering 1.5% to 2%. Sequencing input: PBMCs. Receptor source: a man between 35 and 55 years old in good health and CMV-seropositive.

V gene TRBV27 combines with J gene TRBJ2-7; D possibly corresponds to TRBD2 (6 bases). CDR3 length: 16 residues. V dropped 3 bases and J dropped 4 bases, with 19 bases sitting between them. Germline CDR1 reads MNHEY; CDR2 reads SMNVEV (reference sequence). The CDR3 region is CASSLKGGGTAYEQYF. CDR3 coding DNA: TGTGCCAGCAGTTTGAAGGGTGGGGGGACTGCTTACGAGCAGTACTTC.

This clone was observed a handful of times. The rearrangement joins TRBV5-4 to TRBJ1-3; D gene ambiguous. V lost 0 bases and J lost 2, with 9 bases in between. CDR1 is SGHNT, CDR2 YYREEE, per germline (reference sequence). This CDR3 contains 15 residues. The CDR3: CASSLDGLAGNTIYF. CDR3 nucleotides: TGTGCCAGCAGCTTGGACGGTCTAGCTGGAAACACCATATATTTT.

The gene calls are TRBV6-5 and TRBJ1-1; 9 bases agree with TRBD1. Germline V lookup: CDR1 MNHEY, CDR2 SVGAGI. This CDR3 is built from 14 residues. Trimming removed 7 bases from V and 2 bases from J; junction bases left unmatched: 5. As DNA, the CDR3 is TGTGCCAGCAAACAGGACAGGGGAAACACTGAAGCTTTCTTT. It translates to CASKQDRGNTEAFF.

This clone was detected only a few times. V usage is TRBV2 and J usage is TRBJ2-7; no definite D call. Trimming pared 0 bases from V and 4 bases from J, leaving 13 bases between. The CDR3 is 15 residues long. Per the germline V gene, CDR1 is SNHLY and CDR2 is FYNNEI. Here the CDR3 reads CASSEALTGRYEQYF. The DNA of the CDR3 is TGTGCCAGCAGTGAAGCGTTGACGGGTCGGTACGAGCAGTACTTC.

This rearrangement joins TRBV7-7 to TRBJ2-5; 10 bases fit TRBD1. The CDR3 contains 14 residues. In germline, CDR1 is SSHAT, CDR2 FNYEAQ (reference sequence). V gave up 4 bases and J gave up 5 bases; unmatched junction bases: 4. The CDR3 DNA reads TGTGCCAGCAGCTGGGACAGGGGAGGGGAGACCCAGTACTTC. Translated: CASSWDRGGETQYF.

The chain has TRBV29-1 and TRBJ1-2, with D possibly matching TRBD1 (6 bases). Germline loops: CDR1 SQVTM, CDR2 ANQGSEA. CDR3 length equals 12 residues. V was trimmed by 0 bases and J by 4 bases, leaving 6 bases between them. This CDR3 is CSVEEGGYGYTF. The CDR3 DNA follows: TGCAGCGTTGAAGAAGGGGGCTATGGCTACACCTTC. Combining the CDR3 with reference TRBV29-1 and TRBJ1-2 gives the whole variable domain SAVISQKPSRDICQRGTSLTIQCQVDSQVTMMFWYRQQPGQSLTLIATANQGSEATYESGFVIDKFPISRPNLTFSTLTVSNMSPEDSSIYLCSVEEGGYGYTFGSGTRLTVV.

The CDR3 loop is CASSRTGNYGYTF. In DNA, the CDR3 is TGTGCCAGTAGTCGAACGGGGAACTATGGCTACACCTTC. This rearrangement joins TRBV19 to TRBJ1-2; D gene uncertain. The germline V and J ends were trimmed by 5 bases and 2 bases, with 9 bases remaining between them. The CDR3 spans 13 residues. The V gene's germline CDR1 is LNHDA and CDR2 SQIVND (reference sequence).

V gene TRBV7-2 combines with J gene TRBJ1-1; TRBD1 might be the D (6 bases). This CDR3 contains 12 residues. The V gene lost 4 bases and the J gene lost 7 bases, with 10 bases spanning the gap. In germline, CDR1 is SGHTA, CDR2 FQGNSA. CDR3 DNA sequence: TGTGCCAGCAGCTGGGGGGGGCTTGAAGCTTTCTTT. Its translation: CASSWGGLEAFF.

The gene calls are TRBV6-5 and TRBJ2-7; TRBD1 might be the D (5 bases). Germline values: CDR1 MNHEY, CDR2 SVGAGI. The ends were cut back, 2 bases at V and 0 bases at J, with 8 bases in the middle. This CDR3 is built from 14 residues. The DNA for the CDR3 is TGTGCCAGCAGTTACGAAAGGGGCTCCTACGAGCAGTACTTC. Translating gives CASSYERGSYEQYF.

This clone was observed a few times. This chain joins TRBV7-9 and TRBJ2-7, with 7 bases lining up with TRBD1. The CDR3 is 14 amino acids. Germline trimming cut 5 bases from V and 2 bases from J; bases unmatched to any gene: 6. Germline CDR1 is SEHNR and CDR2 is FQNEAQ (reference sequence). The CDR3: CASSINGTAYEQYF. Here the CDR3 DNA reads TGTGCCAGCAGCATTAATGGGACAGCCTACGAGCAGTACTTC. Using reference TRBV7-9 and TRBJ2-7 for the parts outside the CDR3, the full variable domain is DTGVSQNPRHKITKRGQNVTFRCDPISEHNRLYWYRQTLGQGPEFLTYFQNEAQLEKSRLLSDRFSAERPKGSFSTLEIQRTEQGDSAMYLCASSINGTAYEQYFGPGTRLTVT.

This clone has only a few counts. This chain uses TRBV5-6 with TRBJ2-3; 12 bases agree with TRBD2. The germline V gene encodes CDR1 SGHDT and CDR2 YYEEEE. This CDR3 is 16 amino acids long. V gave up 4 bases and J gave up 1 base; unmatched junction bases: 4. The CDR3 sequence is CASSPPSGRGTDTQYF. The CDR3 region has the DNA TGTGCCAGCAGCCCCCCTAGCGGGAGGGGCACAGATACGCAGTATTTT.

This chain connects TRBV5-4 to TRBJ2-2, with TRBD2 as a possible D gene (5 bases). V shed 1 base and J shed 6 bases, with 13 bases lying between them. Germline V gene sequence: CDR1 SGHNT, CDR2 YYREEE (reference sequence). There are 15 residues in the CDR3. CDR3 nucleotide sequence: TGTGCCAGCAGCTTGAGAGGGAGTGTCTCCGGGGAGCTGTTTTTT. This gives the protein CASSLRGSVSGELFF.

The genes are TRBV2 and TRBJ2-3; TRBD1 agrees at 8 bases. The V gene's germline CDR1 is SNHLY and CDR2 FYNNEI. CDR3 length equals 14 residues. J gave up 1 base and V 6 bases, and 3 bases lay outside the gene matches. This CDR3 is CASSDRGGTDTQYF. The CDR3 coding sequence is TGTGCCAGCAGCGACAGGGGCGGCACAGATACGCAGTATTTT.

Only one count was recorded for this clone. The rearrangement uses TRBV5-1 and TRBJ1-1, with D tentatively TRBD1 (6 bases). Between the trimmed V and J ends, which lost 4 bases and 1 base, there was a span of 8 bases. Looked up from germline, CDR1 is SGHRS and CDR2 is YFSETQ. CDR3 length: 13 residues. In DNA form, the CDR3 reads TGCGCCAGCAGCAAGGACAGGAACACTGAAGCTTTCTTT. Encoded protein: CASSKDRNTEAFF. The full variable domain, its missing parts supplied by reference TRBV5-1 and TRBJ1-1, is KAGVTQTPRYLIKTRGQQVTLSCSPISGHRSVSWYQQTPGQGLQFLFEYFSETQRNKGNFPGRFSGRQFSNSRSEMNVSTLELGDSALYLCASSKDRNTEAFFGQGTRLTVV.

This chain uses TRBV9 with TRBJ2-7; TRBD1 matches 7 bases. Germline V CDR1 and CDR2: SGDLS, YYNGEE. The V gene end was trimmed by 3 bases and the J gene end by 1 base; junction bases not matched to a gene: 7. The CDR3 is 15 residues long. In DNA form, the CDR3 reads TGTGCCAGCAGCGAGGGGGCGTACCCTTCCTACGAGCAGTACTTC. Its protein product is CASSEGAYPSYEQYF.

This clone occurred a few times. The chain carries TRBV5-1 and TRBJ2-5, with 11 nucleotides matching TRBD1. The DNA end is a closer match to TRBJ2-7, so the J assignment may be wrong. Germline values: CDR1 SGHRS, CDR2 YFSETQ. The CDR3 runs 15 residues. The CDR3 reads CASSIYGTGGSEQYF. The DNA of the CDR3 is TGCGCCAGCAGCATATACGGGACAGGGGGGAGCGAGCAGTACTTC.

The chain recombines TRBV7-3 with TRBJ1-1; 7 bases are shared with TRBD1. The CDR3 has 13 amino acids. The germline gives CDR1 SGHTA, CDR2 FQGTGA. V shed 6 bases, J shed 0 bases, and the junction held 1 base outside the gene matches. CDR3: CASRTGLNTEAFF. In nucleotides, the CDR3 is TGTGCCAGCAGGACAGGGCTGAACACTGAAGCTTTCTTT. The full variable domain, completed using reference TRBV7-3 and TRBJ1-1, is GAGVSQTPSNKVTEKGKYVELRCDPISGHTALYWYRQSLGQGPEFLIYFQGTGAADDSGLPNDRFFAVRPEGSVSTLKIQRTERGDSAVYLCASRTGLNTEAFFGQGTRLTVV.

The chain carries TRBV7-8 and TRBJ2-3; D gene unclear. With 2 bases removed from V and 3 bases from J, the gap between germline ends came to 9 bases. Germline V gives CDR1 SGHVS, CDR2 FQNEAQ. The CDR3 runs 14 residues. The CDR3 nucleotides are TGTGCCAGCAGCTTATCCCCCGGTACAGATACGCAGTATTTT. Protein product: CASSLSPGTDTQYF.

The CDR3 DNA reads as TGTGCCAGCAGCCGGACTTTGGGGGGCGAGCAGTACTTC. Translating gives CASSRTLGGEQYF. This chain joins TRBV5-6 and TRBJ2-7; D is possibly TRBD2 (6 bases). V lost 4 bases to trimming and J lost 6 bases, with 14 bases between them. The CDR3 loop spans 13 amino acids. In germline, CDR1 is SGHDT, CDR2 YYEEEE.

This clone was seen once. J is TRBJ2-4 and V is TRBV19; D ambiguous. CDR3 size: 14 residues. The V end lost 5 bases, the J end lost 2 bases, and 10 bases lay between the germline ends. The germline V gene has CDR1 LNHDA and CDR2 SQIVND (reference sequence). Here the CDR3 reads CASSVLDTKNIQYF. Here the CDR3 DNA reads TGTGCCAGTAGTGTTTTAGATACCAAAAACATTCAGTACTTC.

The V and J genes are TRBV7-9 and TRBJ2-1; the match to TRBD1 covers 8 bases. Germline V CDR1 and CDR2: SEHNR, FQNEAQ (reference sequence). The CDR3 is made up of 14 amino acids. The V gene end was trimmed by 5 bases and the J gene end by 8 bases; junction bases not matched to a gene: 8. CDR3 DNA sequence: TGTGCCAGCAGCCCCCTGACAGGGGCCGATGAGCAGTTCTTC. It specifies CASSPLTGADEQFF. The whole variable domain, filled in from reference TRBV7-9 and TRBJ2-1, reads DTGVSQNPRHKITKRGQNVTFRCDPISEHNRLYWYRQTLGQGPEFLTYFQNEAQLEKSRLLSDRFSAERPKGSFSTLEIQRTEQGDSAMYLCASSPLTGADEQFFGPGTRLTVL.

Concerning this clone itself: No conserved phenylalanine or tryptophan ends this CDR3, so it is likely a read error. The DNA is left out, because the CDR3 cannot be placed on it with certainty; the CDR3 is given as TCRdb lists it. The chain combines TRBV27 with TRBJ2-7; the table's D call, TRBD2, was not checked against the DNA. The CDR3 sequence runs 10 residues, both termini included. Looked up from germline, CDR1 is MNHEY and CDR2 is SMNVEV (reference sequence). The CDR3 sequence: CASHGLAGPL.

In the case of this clone: The junction departs from germline at one end; a sequencing error may be responsible. The chain is built from TRBV12-5 and TRBJ2-1; 9 bases line up with TRBD1. Germline lookup yields CDR1 LGHNT and CDR2 FRNRAP. This CDR3 spans 13 amino acids. The CDR3 spells CASGASGDRVVLF. Written as DNA, the CDR3 is TGTGCTAGTGGTGCCAGCGGGGACAGGGTCGTGCTCTTC.

This chain connects TRBV7-8 to TRBJ2-7; 7 bases fit TRBD1. After removal of 4 bases from V and 3 bases from J, the junction contained 15 bases not matched to a gene. The CDR3 has 17 amino acids. CDR1 is SGHVS and CDR2 is FQNEAQ in the germline V gene. In DNA, the CDR3 is TGTGCCAGCAGCTCAAAAGGACAGGCCCGCGTCGACTACGAGCAGTACTTC. As protein: CASSSKGQARVDYEQYF.

The chain has TRBV6-1 and TRBJ1-5; TRBD1 is a possible D gene (6 bases). V lost 5 bases and J lost 3, with 11 bases in between. The germline CDR1 and CDR2 sequences are MNHNS and SASEGT. CDR3 size: 14 residues. CDR3 sequence reads: CASSRQGNNQPQHF. CDR3 in DNA: TGTGCCAGCAGTAGGCAGGGGAACAATCAGCCCCAGCATTTT.

This clone appeared a few times. Other DNA variants within this sample encode the same CDR3. The chain is built from TRBV5-1 and TRBJ2-7; 10 bases line up with TRBD2. V lost 0 bases to trimming and J lost 3 bases; unmatched junction nucleotides: 3. The CDR3 runs 15 residues. Germline V gene sequence: CDR1 SGHRS, CDR2 YFSETQ. The CDR3 DNA reads TGCGCCAGCAGCTTGGACGGGACTAGCGTCTACGAGCAGTACTTC. It specifies CASSLDGTSVYEQYF. Supplemented by reference TRBV5-1 and TRBJ2-7, the full variable domain reads KAGVTQTPRYLIKTRGQQVTLSCSPISGHRSVSWYQQTPGQGLQFLFEYFSETQRNKGNFPGRFSGRQFSNSRSEMNVSTLELGDSALYLCASSLDGTSVYEQYFGPGTRLTVT.